This entry describes one TCR beta chain. These data belong to a study of T cell responses to AZD1222 COVID-19 vaccine. Method: immunoSEQ multiplex PCR; TCRdb's copy keeps in-frame clones and lacks some. The data show roughly 160,000 clones, around nine tenths seen once. From germline, CDR1 is DFQATT and CDR2 SNEGSKA (reference sequence). CDR3 length: 11 amino acids. The TCR was taken from an adult in good health. V and J are TRBV20-1 and TRBJ1-2; D remains ambiguous. The material was peripheral blood, obtained on day 0 of AZD1222 vaccination. CDR3 nucleotides: TGCAGGGCCCCGGATGTCTATGGCTACACCTTC. Its translation is CRAPDVYGYTF.